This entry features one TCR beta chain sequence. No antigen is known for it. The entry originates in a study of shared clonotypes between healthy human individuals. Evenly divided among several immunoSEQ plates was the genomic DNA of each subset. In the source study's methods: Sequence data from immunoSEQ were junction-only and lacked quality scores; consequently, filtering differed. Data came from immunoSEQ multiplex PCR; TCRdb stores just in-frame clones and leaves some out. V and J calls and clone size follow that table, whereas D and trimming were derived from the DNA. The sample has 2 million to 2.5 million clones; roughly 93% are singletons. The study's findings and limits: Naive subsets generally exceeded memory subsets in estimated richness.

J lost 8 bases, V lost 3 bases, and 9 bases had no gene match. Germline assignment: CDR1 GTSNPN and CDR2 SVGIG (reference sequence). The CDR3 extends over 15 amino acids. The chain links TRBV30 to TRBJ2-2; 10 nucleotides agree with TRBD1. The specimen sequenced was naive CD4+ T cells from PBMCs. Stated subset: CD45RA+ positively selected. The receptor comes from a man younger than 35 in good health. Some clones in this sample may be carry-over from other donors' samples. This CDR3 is CAWRKRTGGSGELFF. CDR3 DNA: TGTGCCTGGAGGAAGAGGACAGGGGGGTCAGGGGAGCTGTTTTTT.